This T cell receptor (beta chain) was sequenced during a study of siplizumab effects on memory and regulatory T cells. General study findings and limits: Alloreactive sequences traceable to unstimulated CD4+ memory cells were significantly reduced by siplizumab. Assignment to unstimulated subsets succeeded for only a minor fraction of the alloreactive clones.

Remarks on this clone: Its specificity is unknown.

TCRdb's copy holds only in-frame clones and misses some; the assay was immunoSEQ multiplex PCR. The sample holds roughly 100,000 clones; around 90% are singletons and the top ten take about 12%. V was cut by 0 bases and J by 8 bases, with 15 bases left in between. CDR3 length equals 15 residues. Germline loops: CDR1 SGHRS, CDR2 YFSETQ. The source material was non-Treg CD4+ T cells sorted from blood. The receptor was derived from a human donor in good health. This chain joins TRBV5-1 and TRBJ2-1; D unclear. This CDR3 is CASSLANSQSDEQFF. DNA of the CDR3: TGCGCCAGCAGCTTGGCCAACAGTCAGAGCGATGAGCAGTTCTTC.